Listed below are T cell receptor beta chains from one sample, sequenced in a study of prognosis after radiotherapy for stage I lung cancer. TCRdb re-called the multiplex PCR reads through MiXCR, storing one row per CDR3 protein. This table holds 20,000 or so distinct CDR3 sequences, approximately 26% found once. The specimen comprised PBMCs, sampled before or after stereotactic body radiation therapy (not recorded which). The receptors here all came from a donor over 45 with non-small cell lung cancer. The CDR3 runs from the conserved cysteine through the conserved F or W. The order of the fields is clone size, D gene, V gene, J gene, CDR3 protein, CDR3 DNA. The D gene is left open where the match is weak. Clone sizes are given selectively: once, few, many, or a class where the clone is expanded.

many	TRBD1	TRBV20-1	TRBJ2-1	CSARIPTGDSYNEQFF	TGCAGTGCCAGAATACCCACAGGGGACTCCTACAATGAGCAGTTCTTC
many	.	TRBV10-3	TRBJ2-5	CAISVGGSRQETQYF	TGTGCCATCAGTGTAGGTGGGAGTCGGCAAGAGACCCAGTACTTC
many	.	TRBV29-1	TRBJ2-5	CSVLDSYQETQYF	TGCAGCGTACTCGACAGTTACCAAGAGACCCAGTACTTC
many	.	TRBV3-1	TRBJ1-1	CASSQHGQNEAFF	TGTGCCAGCAGCCAACACGGACAGAATGAAGCTTTCTTT
many	.	TRBV3-1	TRBJ2-1	CASSQEESSYNEQFF	TGTGCCAGCAGCCAAGAGGAAAGCTCCTACAATGAGCAGTTCTTC
many	.	TRBV10-3	TRBJ1-1	CAIMGTDHTEAFF	TGTGCCATCATGGGGACGGACCACACTGAAGCTTTCTTT
many	.	TRBV7-2	TRBJ2-5	CASIRSLNQETQYF	TGTGCCAGCATTCGCAGTCTGAACCAAGAGACCCAGTACTTC
many	.	TRBV7-9	TRBJ2-7	CASSLGVGSYEQYF	TGTGCCAGCAGCTTAGGGGTGGGGTCCTACGAGCAGTACTTC
once	.	TRBV5-1	TRBJ2-5	CASRLDATEHRRGQYF	TGCGCCAGCAGATTGGACGCGACAGAACATCGCAGGGGCCAGTACTTC
many	TRBD2	TRBV11-2	TRBJ2-7	CASSVTPGGEQYF	TGTGCCAGCAGCGTTACCCCGGGGGGGGAGCAGTACTTC
many	.	TRBV6-5	TRBJ1-2	CASSPTAWGYGYTF	TGTGCCAGCAGCCCGACAGCATGGGGCTATGGCTACACCTTC
many	TRBD1	TRBV5-4	TRBJ2-3	CASRWDRESTDTQYF	TGTGCCAGCAGATGGGACAGGGAAAGCACAGATACGCAGTATTTT
many	.	TRBV19	TRBJ1-1	CASSIIGGQGSKTFF	TGTGCCAGTAGTATAATTGGGGGGCAAGGCTCGAAGACTTTCTTT
once	TRBD1	TRBV5-4	TRBJ2-2	CASFPTGEDTGELFF	TGTGCCAGCTTCCCGACAGGGGAAGACACCGGGGAGCTGTTTTTT
many	TRBD2	TRBV7-6	TRBJ2-5	CASSLTSGGETQYF	TGTGCCAGCAGCCTTACTAGCGGGGGAGAGACCCAGTACTTC
medium-sized	TRBD2	TRBV7-8	TRBJ2-7	CASSPALRLAGLGEQYF	TGTGCCAGCAGCCCGGCCTTGCGGCTAGCGGGACTGGGAGAGCAGTACTTC
few	.	TRBV20-1	TRBJ2-3	CSARDLRHVGAYTDTQYF	TGCAGTGCTAGAGATCTTCGCCATGTAGGTGCCTACACAGATACGCAGTATTTT
many	.	TRBV12-3/TRBV12-4	TRBJ2-3	CASSLYRATDTQYF	TGTGCCAGCAGCCTCTACAGGGCCACAGATACGCAGTATTTT
.	.	TRBV5-4	TRBJ1-1	CASSLDGTEAFF	TGTGCCAGCAGCTTGGACGGGACTGAAGCTTTCTTT
once	.	TRBV28	TRBJ1-5	CASSSVLDISNHPQHF	TGTGCCAGCAGTTCTGTTCTCGATATTAGCAATCATCCCCAGCATTTT
many	TRBD1	TRBV20-1	TRBJ2-7	CSATHRDSVTHEQYF	TGCAGTGCTACCCACCGGGACAGTGTTACCCACGAGCAGTACTTC
many	TRBD2	TRBV7-2	TRBJ2-3	CASSFHPRAGGPSTDTQYF	TGTGCCAGCAGCTTCCACCCGCGAGCGGGAGGGCCCAGCACAGATACGCAGTATTTT
many	.	TRBV7-2	TRBJ2-4	CASSLGIRVPKNIQYF	TGTGCCAGCAGCTTAGGGATCAGGGTTCCCAAAAACATTCAGTACTTC
many	.	TRBV7-2	TRBJ1-3	CASTIDGGSGNTIYF	TGTGCCAGCACCATTGACGGCGGCTCTGGAAACACCATATATTTT
medium-sized	TRBD2	TRBV20-1	TRBJ2-5	CSARLSLAGADQETQYF	TGCAGTGCTAGGCTCAGTCTAGCGGGGGCAGACCAAGAGACCCAGTACTTC
many	.	TRBV5-1	TRBJ2-7	CASSFQAGKQGEQYF	TGCGCCAGCAGCTTCCAGGCGGGTAAACAGGGCGAGCAGTACTTC
many	.	TRBV19	TRBJ2-5	CASSIAAEETQYF	TGTGCCAGTAGTATAGCGGCGGAAGAGACCCAGTACTTC
many	TRBD2	TRBV5-1	TRBJ2-7	CASSVGGSEQYF	TGCGCCAGCAGCGTCGGGGGGTCCGAGCAGTACTTC
.	.	TRBV7-2	TRBJ2-5	CASSLAVLWGTQETQYF	TGTGCCAGCAGCTTAGCAGTGTTATGGGGCACGCAGGAGACCCAGTACTTC
many	.	TRBV7-7	TRBJ2-5	CASSLGPGQETQYF	TGTGCCAGCAGCTTAGGCCCCGGGCAAGAGACCCAGTACTTC
many	.	TRBV9	TRBJ2-1	CASSFSDNEQFF	TGTGCCAGCAGCTTCAGTGACAATGAGCAGTTCTTC
many	.	TRBV7-8	TRBJ1-5	CASSEGTPDQPQHF	TGTGCCAGCAGTGAGGGGACGCCAGATCAGCCCCAGCATTTT
many	.	TRBV4-1	TRBJ1-2	CASSQETGWYGYTF	TGCGCCAGCAGCCAAGAGACAGGCTGGTATGGCTACACCTTC
many	.	TRBV4-3	TRBJ2-1	CASSQDPANEQFF	TGCGCCAGCAGCCAAGATCCGGCTAATGAGCAGTTCTTC
.	.	TRBV7-9	TRBJ2-1	CASSLGGLAPTSSYNEQFF	TGTGCCAGCAGCTTAGGGGGGCTAGCCCCCACAAGCTCCTACAATGAGCAGTTCTTC
many	.	TRBV6-5	TRBJ1-3	CASSYSDVSSGNTIYF	TGTGCCAGCAGTTACTCGGACGTAAGCTCTGGAAACACCATATATTTT
many	.	TRBV28	TRBJ1-2	CASSFSNYGYTF	TGTGCCAGCAGTTTTAGTAACTATGGCTACACCTTC
many	TRBD2	TRBV5-1	TRBJ2-3	CASSLREGYDTQYF	TGCGCCAGCAGCTTGCGGGAGGGATACGATACGCAGTATTTT
.	.	TRBV19	TRBJ1-6	CASRPEGALSPLQF	TGTGCCAGTAGGCCGGAAGGTGCTCTTTCACCCCTCCAATTT
many	.	TRBV2	TRBJ1-4	CASRKPGTNEKLFF	TGTGCCAGCAGAAAACCGGGTACTAATGAAAAACTGTTTTTT
.	.	TRBV6-2/TRBV6-3	TRBJ1-1	CASIAPAVSTAKNTEAFF	TGTGCCAGCATCGCTCCGGCGGTTTCGACAGCAAAAAACACTGAAGCCTTCTTT
many	.	TRBV27	TRBJ2-2	CASLGVGDSTGELFF	TGTGCCAGCCTCGGGGTTGGGGATTCCACCGGGGAGCTGTTTTTT
many	TRBD1	TRBV7-8	TRBJ2-7	CASSLDGTGVEQYF	TGTGCCAGCAGCTTAGACGGGACAGGGGTCGAGCAGTACTTC
few	TRBD1	TRBV6-1	TRBJ2-7	CASSTGGSAYEQYF	TGTGCCAGCAGTACAGGGGGCTCGGCCTACGAGCAGTACTTC
many	TRBD2	TRBV18	TRBJ2-3	CASSPSTSGRTDTQYF	TGTGCCAGCTCACCAAGCACTAGCGGGAGGACAGATACGCAGTATTTT
many	.	TRBV19	TRBJ1-2	CASRSQNYGYTF	TGTGCCAGTAGGTCACAGAACTATGGCTACACCTTC
many	.	TRBV4-3	TRBJ1-2	CASSQGIENYGYTF	TGCGCCAGCAGCCAAGGGATTGAAAACTATGGCTACACCTTC
many	TRBD2	TRBV6-4	TRBJ2-1	CASSALAGSHNEQFF	TGTGCCAGCAGTGCCCTAGCGGGAAGCCACAATGAGCAGTTCTTC
medium-sized	.	TRBV12-3/TRBV12-4	TRBJ2-1	CASSYQGISHHISSYNEQFF	TGTGCCAGCAGTTACCAGGGAATTAGCCATCACATAAGCTCCTACAATGAGCAGTTCTTC
many	.	TRBV5-4	TRBJ2-1	CASSPTAGYYNEQFF	TGTGCCAGCAGCCCCACGGCGGGCTATTACAATGAGCAGTTCTTC
.	.	TRBV7-2	TRBJ2-2	CASILTTGAGELFF	TGTGCCAGCATCCTAACGACAGGTGCCGGGGAGCTGTTTTTT